This T cell receptor beta chain was sequenced during a study of blood T cells in healthy people across ages. Losses at the gene ends were 0 bases for V and 13 bases for J; bases not matched to a gene: 10. This CDR3 has 14 amino acids. Germline CDR1 is DFQATT and CDR2 is SNEGSKA (reference sequence). Next came a second PCR, run for about 7 to 12 cycles, which used a sample-barcoded 5' primer along with a J-beta primer mix. Each cDNA molecule was tagged by a template-switch adaptor that had 12 random nucleotides. Every sample gave at least 2.5 million paired-end reads containing CDR3. TCRdb recomputed calls from the 5' RACE reads with MiXCR, one row per CDR3 protein. The repertoire holds 1.5 million to 2 million distinct CDR3 sequences, with about two fifths as singletons.

The J gene is TRBJ2-1, the V gene TRBV20-1; 9 bases agree with TRBD2. Sequenced input: blood. This TCR derives from a human donor in good health. CDR3 sequence: CSARDPQRGDLQFF. The CDR3 nucleotides are TGCAGTGCTAGAGATCCTCAGCGGGGGGACCTACAGTTCTTC.